This paragraph covers one TCR beta chain sequence. PCR was performed using 60 Vbeta and 13 Jbeta primers. TCRdb's copy holds only in-frame clones and misses some; the assay was immunoSEQ multiplex PCR. The table gives some 120,000 clones; the top ten clones make up about 2.5% of it. The germline V and J ends were trimmed by 7 bases and 5 bases, with 23 bases remaining between them. The CDR3 covers 16 residues. Germline loops: CDR1 LNHDA, CDR2 SQIVND (reference sequence). The data belong to a study of cytomegalovirus exposure and HLA in healthy donors. The specimen sequenced was PBMCs. The J gene is TRBJ1-1, the V gene TRBV19; maybe TRBD1 (6 bases). The sequence derives from a man younger than 45 in good health and CMV-seronegative. CDR3 protein: CASTPFVGGAGTEAFF. The CDR3, as DNA: TGTGCCAGTACCCCTTTTGTGGGGGGGGCCGGGACTGAAGCTTTCTTT.